This TCR beta chain was recovered during a study of identical twins. Germline-derived CDR1 and CDR2 are SNHLY and FYNNEI. V was clipped by 4 bases and J by 5 bases; unmatched bases: 18. The CDR3 runs 18 residues. With regard to this clonotype: What it binds is not known.

Study-level results: Cord blood beta clonotypes that were abundant carried fewer insertions, and memory repertoires showed no such trend. The study found that models underestimated out-of-frame TCR alpha sharing in monozygotic twins. Its conclusions, products of cross-sectional statistical analysis, did not come from following the same donors. Invariant MAIT and iNKT cells could partly confound zero-insertion analyses.

TCRdb itself ran the 5' RACE reads through MiXCR, one entry per CDR3 protein. This table holds 200,000 to 250,000 distinct CDR3 sequences, about 7.5% found once. The same sample was also studied in work on yellow fever vaccine responses in identical twins.

The gene calls are TRBV2 and TRBJ2-5; 8 bases fit TRBD2. The receptor was derived from a woman aged 18 to 35 in good health. The sequenced material came from CD8+ T cells sorted from blood. The CDR3 here is CASSGIDSGIPPTETQYF. The CDR3, as DNA: TGTGCCAGCAGTGGGATTGATAGCGGGATCCCCCCTACGGAGACCCAGTACTTC. Full variable domain (missing parts from reference TRBV2 and TRBJ2-5): EPEVTQTPSHQVTQMGQEVILRCVPISNHLYFYWYRQILGQKVEFLVSFYNNEISEKSEIFDDQFSVERPDGSNFTLKIRSTKLEDSAMYFCASSGIDSGIPPTETQYFGPGTRLLVL.